This TCR beta chain stems from a study of blood T cell repertoires in COVID-19 (dated by TCRdb to about 2020). For the wider study: The collaborator samples originated in the United States, Italy and Spain and spanned the acute and convalescent phases of COVID-19. The prospective study material was composed of cDNA or gDNA derived from T cells, B-cell-depleted T cells, or PBMCs. Subjects who had been exposed to COVID-19, were actively infected with it, or had recovered from it provided the deeply sampled blood TCRbeta repertoires that made up the dataset. The repertoires were released in a freely available public database intended as a resource for research on the immune response to SARS-CoV-2. Samples were obtained from the ongoing ImmuneRACE study (first 160 participants) and from about 1,300 subjects provided by 6 global collaborators. A de-identified subject ID, COVID-19 status, age in years and sex were almost always included in the sample metadata. Where HLA class I and class II types were available, the types were taken from metadata supplied by the sample provider, not from assay-based typing.

TCRbeta CDR3 regions were amplified from genomic DNA using the immunoSEQ Assay, a bias-controlled multiplex PCR. Per the source publication's procedure: The number of nucleated cells in each sample was estimated by amplification of reference gene primers within the assay. Sequence reads were collapsed and filtered to measure the absolute abundance of every unique TCRbeta CDR3 rearrangement. For each sample, productive Simpson clonality was calculated by taking the square root of Simpson's diversity index across productive rearrangements. The table comes from immuneACCESS by way of TCRdb, which keeps in-frame sequences with V and J called. Part of the clones is missing from these tables; in studies checked, under half for an unresolved V gene and the rest for unknown reasons. V and J calls and clone size are as listed in that table; D and trimming were resolved from the DNA. This sample is represented by around 310,000 clones; around nine tenths of them were singletons. Over 9% of the sample is in the top ten clones.

Participants in the prospective study were aged about 18 to 95 years, lived in about two dozen United States geographic areas, and enrolled through a virtual design. In the prospective study, cohorts were assigned on the basis of participant-reported clinical history obtained from a screening survey and a study questionnaire. ImmuneRACE Cohort 3 recovered participants were defined by two consecutive negative NP/OP PCR tests, healthcare professional clearance, or symptom resolution. Mobile phlebotomists in the prospective study collected whole blood, serum and a nasopharyngeal or oropharyngeal swab from every participant. Additional blood draws and questionnaires over a 2-month period could optionally be provided by prospective study participants. Before DNA extraction, blood samples from the prospective study were shipped at room temperature or frozen. Comments on this clone: Its antigen remains undetermined. No much larger clone is present one base from it, and per-base qualities are unavailable.

Study-wide findings and limitations: The quantity of clinical and demographic metadata differed by source and by participant and was supplied without curation.

The sample comprised PBMCs or T cells enriched from blood (not recorded which). This clonotype was obtained from a woman aged 30 to 39 who had recovered from COVID-19.

The CDR3 corresponds to CGQQGLDTEAFF. The sequence in DNA is TGCGGCCAACAGGGTTTGGACACTGAAGCTTTCTTT. The chain uses TRBV29-1 and TRBJ1-1; TRBD1 is possibly the D segment (6 matching bases). The CDR1 and CDR2 encoded by the germline V gene are SQVTM and ANQGSEA. From its cysteine to its phenylalanine, the CDR3 spans 12 amino acids. The CDR3 DNA has 36 bases and is translated from base 1.